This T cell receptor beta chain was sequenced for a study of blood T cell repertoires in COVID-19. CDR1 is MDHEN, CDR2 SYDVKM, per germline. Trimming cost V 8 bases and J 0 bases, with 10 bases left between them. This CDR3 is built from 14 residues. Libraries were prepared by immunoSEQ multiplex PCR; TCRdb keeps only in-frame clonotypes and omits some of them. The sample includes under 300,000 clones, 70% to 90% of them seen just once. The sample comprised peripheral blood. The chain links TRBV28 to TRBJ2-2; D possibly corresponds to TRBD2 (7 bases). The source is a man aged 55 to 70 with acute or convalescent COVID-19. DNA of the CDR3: TGTGCCAGCCGGGGGGCGTCGAACACCGGGGAGCTGTTTTTT. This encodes CASRGASNTGELFF.